This T cell receptor (beta chain) derives from a study of cytomegalovirus exposure and HLA in healthy donors (dated by TCRdb to about 2017). About the full investigation: According to an earlier analysis of 550 to 750 of the donors, roughly 180 million T cells yielded 117 million unique TCR beta sequences and 276 Gb of sequence data. Roughly 320 gigabases of sequencing data and around 85 million unique TCR sequences made up an early release that covered approximately 700 HLA-typed donors. The genetic ancestry cluster associated with self-reported Caucasian donors included roughly 84% of the approximately 430 genotyped donors. The aim of the study was to test whether cataloging public T cell receptors could identify signatures of past pathogen exposure. The study profiled the T cell repertoires of approximately 700 subjects by immunosequencing and related them to cytomegalovirus serostatus. Besides the first cohort of around 670 subjects, a separate validation cohort made up of 120 or so different subjects was used. To predict cytomegalovirus infection status, the study brought together high-throughput TCR immunosequencing, statistical association of individual TCRs with disease status, and machine learning. A later analysis re-analyzed previously published TCR beta repertoires from 550 to 700 donors and added high-resolution HLA genotyping to study TCR occurrence patterns. The later analysis used no new phenotypic data to find candidate immune exposures, relying instead on TCR beta sequences and their occurrence across donors. In an earlier analysis of 587 of the donors, high-throughput TCR beta sequencing was used to judge whether each TCR beta V gene segment behaved as functional or pseudogenic. Donor age, sex, ethnicity and CMV serostatus were collected together with the repertoire data. In a later genetic analysis, genome-wide SNP genotypes for about 55% of the roughly 670 donors were used, and that subset was treated as a discovery cohort. Every discovery cohort repertoire had been produced on one sequencing platform. HLA typing included class I and class II loci at four-digit resolution. The number of typed donors differed by locus: about 629-640 for A, B, C, DRB1 and DQB1; 500 to 550 for DQA1; 606 for DPA1; and roughly 490 for DPB1. Several DR-DQ haplotypes were treated as single units for association and clustering because of strong linkage in the cohort. Among about 400 genotyped donors of the cohort, an average of around 240,000 unique TCR beta nucleotide sequences was sequenced per donor, of which about 20% were non-productive.

The library was generated by the immunoSEQ multiplex PCR assay. The multiplex PCR relied on a mix of 60 forward primers for TCR Vbeta segments and 13 reverse primers for TCR Jbeta segments. A multiplex PCR assay on genomic DNA amplified the CDR3 region of rearranged TCR beta genes. The amplified TCR beta libraries were sequenced on the Illumina HiSeq System as 87-base-pair reads. Regarding the original processing steps: Across the 700 or so repertoires, a later analysis counted some 81 million unique TCR beta chains, 9.5 million to 12 million of which were shared by at least two donors. To remove PCR and sequencing errors, raw reads were error-corrected and collapsed into unique sequences using a nearest-neighbor algorithm that merged closely related sequences. CDR3 sequences were aligned to IMGT reference sequences to assign V, D and J gene segments. Each retained sequence needed at least a six-nucleotide match to both a V gene segment and a J gene segment. A rearrangement was called productive if the CDR3 had no stop codons and remained in frame with V and J, and every other rearrangement was called non-productive. Following IMGT convention, CDR3 was defined as the stretch from the second conserved V-encoded cysteine to the conserved J-encoded phenylalanine. In an earlier analysis of roughly 610 of the donors, sequences lacking an unambiguous match to a single V gene segment were excluded. In an earlier analysis of 587 of the donors, a V segment was called functional when productive rearrangements were above 56.7%, and segregating when the standard deviation between donors exceeded 5%. A statistical classification framework was built to diagnose cytomegalovirus status from the catalog of TCR beta chain sequences. In a later analysis, V and J genes were assigned by comparing TCR nucleotide sequences against IMGT/GENE-DB human TR gene sequences. Using the TCRdist pipeline, a later analysis assigned CDR3 sequences along with most-parsimonious VDJ recombination scenarios. In a later analysis, each TCR beta chain was defined by its CDR3 amino acid sequence together with its V-gene family, and reads without a unique V-gene family were excluded. As a way to deal with suspected cross-contamination and a sequencing artifact, a later analysis dropped under 600 nucleotide sequences that were highly shared and had low generation probability. In a later analysis, a clonal expansion index was calculated for each public chain from normalized within-repertoire ranks of inferred template counts. In a later analysis, generation probabilities were computed using a VDJ recombination model fitted to out-of-frame rearrangements, and the results were checked against IGoR. A later analysis scored TCR-TCR, TCR-HLA and TCR-CMV co-occurrence with hypergeometric tests, applying a repertoire-size bias correction to TCR pairs. A later analysis estimated false discovery rates by permuting HLA or CMV assignments 20 times. In a later analysis, co-occurring TCRs were grouped using DBSCAN, with TCRdist sequence similarity added in when clustering inside HLA-allele-positive subsets. Repertoires with fewer than 30,000 or more than 120,000 public chains, plus five repertoires with anomalous nucleotide sharing, were excluded from co-occurrence clustering. The table was pulled from immuneACCESS by TCRdb, which kept in-frame rearrangements only. Such tables lose some clones; where checked, under half of the loss comes from unresolved V genes, and the rest has no known cause. V, J and clone size derive from that table, while D and trimming were established from the DNA sequence. This sample holds 110,000 to 150,000 clones; just over 70% were observed only once. Together, the top ten hold 1.5% to 2% of the sample.

Including the terminal cysteine and phenylalanine, the CDR3 comprises 17 residues. The kept DNA is CDR3 alone, 51 bases in frame from the first base. V gives up 2 bases and J gives up 0 bases, and the segment between their germline ends measures 14 bases. Reading the germline V gene (reference sequence) gives CDR1 GTSNPN and CDR2 SVGIG. With regard to this clone: This clone's antigen is unknown. One base away there is no much larger clone; base qualities are not given.

Findings and caveats that apply to the study as a whole: The authors suggested that the approach could potentially be extended to other disease states and immunological phenotypes. Because counts were too low, some 17 rarely observed V segments, including chromosome 9 orphons, were excluded from the earlier analysis of 587 of the donors. In this cohort, only TCR beta chains were sequenced, and detectable features were limited by the absence of alpha or paired-chain data. Because HLA typing was unavailable for some donors at each locus, only the typed subset was used in association tests. Because the 87-base-pair reads could not distinguish some IMGT-functional V segments, including TRBV6-2 and TRBV6-3, those segments were excluded. Cytomegalovirus status was reported to be diagnosed by the classifier with high specificity and sensitivity in both the original and validation cohorts. When HLA alleles, especially DR and DQ, strongly co-occurred, TCR associations were difficult to assign to individual alleles. Across donors, most TCR sequences were observed very rarely, whereas some public TCRs were present in many individuals. Broadly in line with IMGT annotations, most TCR beta V segments showed up in productive rearrangements about 87% or about 30% of the time in an earlier analysis of some 590 of the donors. A later genetic analysis associated a missense DCLRE1C variant with V-gene and J-gene trimming of TCR beta chains, and an independent cohort replicated the association. Most CMV-associated TCR beta chains appeared to be HLA-restricted in a later analysis, and the HLA associations seemed to be driven largely by CMV exposure. For the cohort, immune exposure information was limited to CMV serostatus. A later analysis associated 15,000 or so TCR beta sequences with specific HLA alleles at a false discovery rate of 0.05. According to a later genetic analysis, donors in an Asian-associated ancestry cluster had fewer N-insertions in productive TCRs than the approximately 650-donor mean. A further reported finding was that TCR beta sequences accurately predicted the HLA-A and HLA-B alleles for most subjects in the first cohort. In a later analysis, HLA-associated TCR beta chains showed more clonal expansion and lower generation probabilities than non-associated chains that were equally common. Several of the top co-occurrence clusters appeared to be linked to parvovirus B19, influenza, CMV and Epstein-Barr virus, according to a later analysis. Roughly uniform sequencing depth across donors was assumed in presence/absence analyses, although this assumption may not hold. Correlated functional status among segregating V segments might reflect linkage disequilibrium, but an unknown experimental factor could not be ruled out. A later analysis found that TCR association rates varied across HLA loci, with DRB1 alleles showing the most associated TCRs and HLA-C alleles the fewest. A group of highly shared sequence variants was considered likely to be a technical artifact of the sequencing pipeline. Three of the identified cytomegalovirus-associated TCR beta chains were confirmed in vitro to be specific for cytomegalovirus antigens. In the study, 164 TCR beta chains were listed as associated with cytomegalovirus.

The cohort consisted of approximately 670 healthy bone marrow donors. At the time of sampling, every cohort member was nominally healthy, though immune exposures that went unrecorded were likely present. The donor was CMV seronegative and was included in the group of over 300 seronegative cohort members. A peripheral blood sample was provided by each donor, and peripheral blood mononuclear cells were used for TCR beta sequencing. The Qiagen DNeasy Blood Extraction Kit was used to extract genomic DNA from the blood cell samples. This receptor was identified in a woman in her twenties or thirties in good health and CMV-seronegative. Sequencing was carried out using PBMCs. The rearranged chain carries TRBV30 and TRBJ2-6, with a weak D call of TRBD2 (5 bases match). The nucleotides are TGTGCCTGGAGTTACGGGGTCCTCAGCTCTGGGGCCAACGTCCTGACTTTC. The encoded protein is CAWSYGVLSSGANVLTF.